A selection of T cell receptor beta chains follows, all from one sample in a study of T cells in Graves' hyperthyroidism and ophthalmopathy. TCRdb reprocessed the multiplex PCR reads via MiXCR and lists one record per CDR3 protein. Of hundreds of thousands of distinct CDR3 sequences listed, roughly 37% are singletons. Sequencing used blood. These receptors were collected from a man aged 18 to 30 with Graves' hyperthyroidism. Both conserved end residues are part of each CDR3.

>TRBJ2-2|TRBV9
CASSVASGRTAGELFF
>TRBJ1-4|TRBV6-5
CASSSRTAKAREKLFF
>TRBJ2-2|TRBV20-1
CSAPRDEQGELFF
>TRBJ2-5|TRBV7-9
CASRYLAGDQETQYF
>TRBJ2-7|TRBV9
CASSVGGAGEQYF
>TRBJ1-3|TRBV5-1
CASSHTYGGPGNTIYF
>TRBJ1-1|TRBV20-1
CSARTGGLNTEAFF
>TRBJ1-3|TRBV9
CASSLSQTGLGGNTIYF
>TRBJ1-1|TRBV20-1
CSAGDSLPNTEAFF
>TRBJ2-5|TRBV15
CATSRVDRGVETQYF
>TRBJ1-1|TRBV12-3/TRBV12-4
CASSYVLGASSEAFF
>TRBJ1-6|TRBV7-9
CASSSPGSSYNSPLHF
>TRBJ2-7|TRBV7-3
CASSAQRRSNEQYF
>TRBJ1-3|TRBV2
CASSQYHTSGNTIYF
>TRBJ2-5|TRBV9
CASSVEGGPQETQYF
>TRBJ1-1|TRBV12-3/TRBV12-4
CASSTQRQGPKNTEAFF
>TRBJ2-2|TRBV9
CASTSSPAWSGELFF
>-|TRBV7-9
CASSFADTQYF
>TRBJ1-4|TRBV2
CALSGSMTNEKLFF
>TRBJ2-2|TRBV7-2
CASSLTGGNGELFF
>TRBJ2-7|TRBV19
CASVAGGPYYEQYF
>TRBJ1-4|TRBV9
CASMINREKLFF
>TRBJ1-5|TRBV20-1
CSARPGQNQPQHF
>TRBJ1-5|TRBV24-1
CATSDSAWGNSNQPQHF
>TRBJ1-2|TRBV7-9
CASSWGGYSGYTF
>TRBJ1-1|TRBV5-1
CASSAAGSTEAFF
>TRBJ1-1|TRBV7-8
CASSQGLQAIEAFF
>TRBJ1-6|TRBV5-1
CASSLRAGDSPLHF
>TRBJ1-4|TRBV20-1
CSAREKDRTNEKLFF
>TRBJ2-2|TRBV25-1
CASSEYVGLAGGLNTGELFF
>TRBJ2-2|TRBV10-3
CAISPGQADGELFF
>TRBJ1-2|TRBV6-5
CASSYGRIYGYTF
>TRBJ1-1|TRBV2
CASTKDRDTEAFF
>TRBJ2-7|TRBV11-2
CASSLGVDYQTYEQYF
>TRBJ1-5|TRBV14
CASSHANQPQHF
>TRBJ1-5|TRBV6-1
CASNPQGNQPQHF
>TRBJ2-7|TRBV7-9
CASSPWTSGHSDEQYF
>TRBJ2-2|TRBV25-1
CASSEDRDTGELFF
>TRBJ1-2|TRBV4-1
CASSPAGYTF
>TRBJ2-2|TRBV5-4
CASSLDRGYTGELFF
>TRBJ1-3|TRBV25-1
CASSGGQSGNTIYF
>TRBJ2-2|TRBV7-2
CASSQEGGAGELFF
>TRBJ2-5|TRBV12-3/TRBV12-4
CASTFGGLTETQYF
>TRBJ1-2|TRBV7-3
CASSFNRGRGYTF
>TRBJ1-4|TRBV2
CASSEGTPGSEKLFF
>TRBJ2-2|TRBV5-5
CASSSQKEVSGELFF
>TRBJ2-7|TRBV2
CASSEGPGFYEQYF
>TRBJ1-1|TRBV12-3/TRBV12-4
CASSGAGPSNTEAFF
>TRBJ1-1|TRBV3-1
CASSQGDTRIRQTAFF
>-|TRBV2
CASSHPGSAYEQYF
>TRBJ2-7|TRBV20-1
CSARGGSKYEQYF
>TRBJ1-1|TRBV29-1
CSTRARLNTEAFF